These T cell receptor beta chains were read from a single sample in a study of blood T cell repertoires in COVID-19. Here immunoSEQ multiplex PCR was the method, and the copy in TCRdb shows in-frame clones only, minus some. The sample has approximately 160,000 clones, about 92% seen once; the top ten hold roughly 1.9%. The sequenced sample consisted of peripheral blood. The receptors come from a woman aged 55-70 years with COVID-19, enrolled during active disease. Both conserved end residues are part of each CDR3.

j_gene: TRBJ1-5; v_gene: TRBV24-1; CDR3aa: CATSSYRGLSQPQHF
j_gene: TRBJ1-2; v_gene: TRBV2; CDR3aa: CASSVGGYTF
j_gene: TRBJ2-5; v_gene: TRBV20-1; CDR3aa: CSASDLGGGYETQYF
j_gene: TRBJ1-1; v_gene: TRBV7-2; CDR3aa: CASSFSLNTEAFF
j_gene: TRBJ1-3; v_gene: TRBV18; CDR3aa: CASSPTRTRGSGNTIYF
j_gene: TRBJ2-5; v_gene: TRBV19; CDR3aa: CASSKREGLETQYF
j_gene: TRBJ1-1; v_gene: TRBV5-1; CDR3aa: CASRRVGGTEAFF
j_gene: TRBJ2-3; v_gene: TRBV7-3; CDR3aa: CASSLRAGAITDTQYF
j_gene: TRBJ1-3; v_gene: TRBV4-3; CDR3aa: CASSQDLVAGNTIYF
j_gene: TRBJ1-3; v_gene: TRBV6-5; CDR3aa: CASSTGTVIYF
j_gene: TRBJ2-4; v_gene: TRBV5-1; CDR3aa: CASSLGASAKNIQYF
j_gene: TRBJ2-7; v_gene: TRBV5-1; CDR3aa: CASSLARGYEQYF
j_gene: TRBJ2-1; v_gene: TRBV7-9; CDR3aa: CASSLDSVNEQFF
j_gene: TRBJ1-6; v_gene: TRBV27; CDR3aa: CASSWGQGSPLHF
j_gene: TRBJ1-2; v_gene: TRBV5-1; CDR3aa: CASSPWTFGYTF
j_gene: TRBJ1-1; v_gene: TRBV27; CDR3aa: CASSLRDITMNTEAFF
j_gene: TRBJ1-3; v_gene: TRBV10-3; CDR3aa: CAIRETIGQASSGNTIYF
j_gene: TRBJ1-4; v_gene: TRBV6-5; CDR3aa: CASLGTGAEKLFF
j_gene: TRBJ1-6; v_gene: TRBV14; CDR3aa: CASSDDMDSPLHF
j_gene: TRBJ1-2; v_gene: TRBV29-1; CDR3aa: CSVEMGSGAYGYTF
j_gene: TRBJ2-7; v_gene: TRBV5-1; CDR3aa: CASSLGPLRYEQYF
j_gene: TRBJ1-1; v_gene: TRBV19; CDR3aa: CASSISAGQGGEAFF
j_gene: TRBJ1-1; v_gene: TRBV5-8; CDR3aa: CASSLIRGNTEAFF
j_gene: TRBJ1-2; v_gene: TRBV18; CDR3aa: CASSQGLNRNYGYTF
j_gene: TRBJ1-2; v_gene: TRBV19; CDR3aa: CASTSVHLYGYTF
j_gene: TRBJ1-1; v_gene: TRBV4-2; CDR3aa: CASSQDDSPGTEAFF
j_gene: TRBJ2-7; v_gene: TRBV30; CDR3aa: CAWTRAYEQYF
j_gene: TRBJ2-7; v_gene: TRBV18; CDR3aa: CASSTAGTVTEQYF
j_gene: TRBJ1-5; v_gene: TRBV6-5; CDR3aa: CASRRDAGDHQPQHF
j_gene: TRBJ2-7; v_gene: TRBV7-2; CDR3aa: CASSLRKGTESSYEQYF
j_gene: TRBJ1-6; v_gene: TRBV6-5; CDR3aa: CASSYSRAGLLHF
j_gene: TRBJ2-3; v_gene: TRBV11-1; CDR3aa: CASSLRGIGTDTQYF
j_gene: TRBJ2-2; v_gene: TRBV9; CDR3aa: CASSPPGTANTGELFF
j_gene: TRBJ2-5; v_gene: TRBV5-1; CDR3aa: CASRPGLAGGLSGETQYF
j_gene: TRBJ2-2; v_gene: TRBV6-5; CDR3aa: CASSYGVGEGTGELFF
j_gene: TRBJ2-5; v_gene: TRBV4-1; CDR3aa: CASSQRDQETQYF
j_gene: TRBJ1-6; v_gene: TRBV20-1; CDR3aa: CSASRASREPLHF
j_gene: TRBJ2-1; v_gene: TRBV9; CDR3aa: CASSPRPLKRGGINEQFF
j_gene: TRBJ2-3; v_gene: TRBV4-2; CDR3aa: CASSRGGPTSTDTQYF
j_gene: TRBJ1-2; v_gene: TRBV2; CDR3aa: CASTKGQLYGYTF
j_gene: TRBJ2-2; v_gene: TRBV19; CDR3aa: CASSILFAGFTGELFF